These T cell receptor beta chains were read from a single sample in a study of graft-versus-host responses after intestinal transplantation. Here immunoSEQ multiplex PCR was the method, and the copy in TCRdb shows in-frame clones only, minus some. In the table there are fewer than 25,000 clones, 50% to 60% of which are singletons. The sample in question was alloreactive CD4+ T cells from a mixed lymphocyte reaction culture, obtained before intestinal transplant. Source of these receptors: a human patient who received an intestinal transplant. Each CDR3 is given with its conserved first and last residue. The D gene is left open where the match is weak. Size is stated for part of the rows, as once, few or many counts, or as a class when the clone is expanded.

v_gene,abundance,j_gene,len,d_gene,CDR3nt,CDR3aa
TRBV21-1,NA,TRBJ1-1,14,NA,TGTGCCAGCAGCTTCCGGGACAGGGATTGTGGGGCTTTCTTT,CASSFRDRDCGAFF
TRBV5-8,NA,TRBJ2-1,15,NA,TGTGCCAGCAGCTTGTGGAGTCCTGGGGGGAATGAGCAGTTCTTC,CASSLWSPGGNEQFF
TRBV7-9,NA,TRBJ2-7,16,TRBD2,TGTGCCAGCAGTAAAATGGAGCGGGGGGTACGAAGCAGGCAGTACTTC,CASSKMERGVRSRQYF
TRBV18,NA,TRBJ1-5,15,NA,TGTGCCAGCTCCTTCGGAGGGCCTGGCAATCAGCCCCAGCATTTT,CASSFGGPGNQPQHF
TRBV6-5,NA,TRBJ2-5,16,TRBD2,TGTGCCAGCAGTTACCGAAGACTAGCGGGAGGCGGGACCCAGTACTTC,CASSYRRLAGGGTQYF
TRBV7-2,NA,TRBJ1-5,14,NA,TGTGCCAGCAGCTTAAGGTGGGGGGGTCAGCCCCAGCATTTT,CASSLRWGGQPQHF
TRBV27,NA,TRBJ1-6,13,NA,TGTGCCAGCAGTTTCCCAGGGAATTCACCCCTCCACTTT,CASSFPGNSPLHF
TRBV7-9,NA,TRBJ2-3,14,TRBD1,TGTGCCAGCAGTTCCCAGGGGGGCACAGATACGCAGTATTTT,CASSSQGGTDTQYF
TRBV7-2,NA,TRBJ2-3,15,TRBD2,TGTGCCAGCAGCTTAGCACTAGCGAGGACAGATACGCAGTATTTT,CASSLALARTDTQYF
TRBV7-9,NA,TRBJ2-7,15,TRBD1,TGTGCCAGCAGCTTGCCGGGACAGAGCTCCTACGAGCAGTACTTC,CASSLPGQSSYEQYF
TRBV30,NA,TRBJ1-5,14,NA,TGTGCCTGGAGCGACAGGTCCTACTATCAGCCCCAGCATTTT,CAWSDRSYYQPQHF
TRBV29-1,NA,TRBJ2-7,12,NA,TGCAGCGTTGTCGACAGAGCCTACGAGCAGTACTTC,CSVVDRAYEQYF
TRBV7-2,NA,TRBJ2-7,16,TRBD2,TGTGCCAGCAGCGAAAGGAGGCTAGCGGGGGGAGACGAGCAGTACTTC,CASSERRLAGGDEQYF
TRBV11-2,NA,TRBJ2-1,15,NA,TGTGCCAGCAGCGTACGAGAGCAGGCCTACAATGAGCAGTTCTTC,CASSVREQAYNEQFF
TRBV5-5,NA,TRBJ2-7,16,TRBD2,TGTGCCAGCAGCCCAAGAGCGGGAGGGAGCTCCTACGAGCAGTACTTC,CASSPRAGGSSYEQYF
TRBV28,NA,TRBJ1-1,11,NA,TGCGCCAGCAGCTTAGATAGAAGAGCTTTCTTT,CASSLDRRAFF
TRBV11-1,NA,TRBJ2-7,11,NA,TGTGCCAGCAGTGCGTTATACGAGCAGTACTTC,CASSALYEQYF
TRBV19,once,TRBJ1-5,16,TRBD1,TGTGCCAGTAGTAGGGCCGGGGCAGGGGGCTGGCAGCCCCAGCATTTT,CASSRAGAGGWQPQHF
TRBV30,few,TRBJ2-5,15,TRBD2,TGTGCCTGGAGTGGGGCTAGCGGAGTGCAAGAGACCCAGTACTTC,CAWSGASGVQETQYF
TRBV19,few,TRBJ1-2,16,TRBD1,TGTGCCAGTAGTATTTGGGGACCGGGACAGCCCTATGGCTACACCTTC,CASSIWGPGQPYGYTF
TRBV12-5,NA,TRBJ1-2,13,NA,TGTGCTAGTGGCCGGGGTGCCACCTATGGCTACACCTTC,CASGRGATYGYTF
TRBV18,NA,TRBJ2-5,14,NA,TGTGCCAGCTCACCCTCAGGGAACCCAGAGACCCAGTACTTC,CASSPSGNPETQYF
TRBV5-6,NA,TRBJ2-7,15,TRBD2,TGTGCCAGCAGCTTGACGGGAGGGCGCCGCGACGAGCAGTACTTC,CASSLTGGRRDEQYF
TRBV27,once,TRBJ2-7,14,TRBD1,TGTGCCAGCAGTCTTAGGACAGGGAGGTACGAGCAGTACTTC,CASSLRTGRYEQYF
TRBV10-2,NA,TRBJ1-3,18,NA,TGCGCCAGCAGTGAGTCGAAGGGGGGGCCCTACTCTGGAAACACCATATATTTT,CASSESKGGPYSGNTIYF
TRBV7-9,NA,TRBJ1-1,14,TRBD1,TGTGCCAGCAGCCCAGGACAGGGAGGCTGGAGAACTTTCTTT,CASSPGQGGWRTFF
TRBV7-7,NA,TRBJ1-2,16,NA,TGTGCCAGCAGCTTAGGTCGGGTCTCGGGGAGCCATGGCTACACCTTC,CASSLGRVSGSHGYTF
TRBV6-4,NA,TRBJ1-5,13,NA,TGTGCCAGCAGTGTGACAGCCGGTGGGCCCCAGCATTTT,CASSVTAGGPQHF
TRBV6-1,NA,TRBJ2-1,16,TRBD1,TGTGCCAGCAGTGAAGGGGACAGGCCAACCTACAATGAGCAGTTCTTC,CASSEGDRPTYNEQFF
TRBV5-6,NA,TRBJ2-7,16,TRBD1,TGTGCCAGCAGGGTGCAACGGGGGACAGGGGTAAGCGAGCAGTACTTC,CASRVQRGTGVSEQYF
TRBV29-1,NA,TRBJ2-5,13,TRBD2,TGCAGCGCCCGACTAGCGGGAGGGGGGACCCAGTACTTC,CSARLAGGGTQYF
TRBV6-6,few,TRBJ1-1,15,NA,TGTGCCAGCAGTTACTCGGAGGGGAAAGGTACTGAAGCTTTCTTT,CASSYSEGKGTEAFF
TRBV19,NA,TRBJ1-1,15,NA,TGTGCCAGTAAGAGATCAGCGATCGGGTCCACTGAAGCTTTCTTT,CASKRSAIGSTEAFF
TRBV5-5,few,TRBJ2-7,14,TRBD1,TGTGCCAGCAGCCAACAGGGGCTAGCCTACGAGCAGTACTTC,CASSQQGLAYEQYF
TRBV30,NA,TRBJ1-4,13,TRBD1,TGTGCCTTATCCGGACAGGGTGGAGAAAAACTGTTTTTT,CALSGQGGEKLFF
TRBV7-9,few,TRBJ2-3,15,TRBD2,TGTGCCAGCAGCTTATGGCGGGAGCATCGCGATACGCAGTATTTT,CASSLWREHRDTQYF
TRBV4-1,NA,TRBJ1-4,16,NA,TGCGCCAGCAGCCAAGATCCCGCACGGGGTTGGGAAAAACTGTTTTTT,CASSQDPARGWEKLFF
TRBV18,NA,TRBJ1-1,17,TRBD1,TGTGCCAGCTCACCATTGGGACAGGGCCCTTTGAACACTGAAGCTTTCTTT,CASSPLGQGPLNTEAFF